This TCR beta chain was sequenced for a study of neurological immune-mediated disorders. Across the whole study: Of the approximately 35 patients with multiple sclerosis, some 31 had relapsing-remitting MS, whereas the remaining 3 had secondary progressive MS.

This clonotype has a count of ten or more. The cDNA was synthesized by 5'RACE incorporating 10-nucleotide random UMIs. One entry per CDR3 protein, called by TCRdb with MiXCR from the 5' RACE reads. The table has around 68,000 distinct CDR3 sequences, roughly 4% seen once; the top ten hold more than 2.5%. Per the germline V gene, CDR1 is SGHRS and CDR2 is YFSETQ. V gave up 2 bases and J gave up 9 bases, with 12 bases separating them. The CDR3 has 13 amino acids. The sequencing input was PBMCs. The chain links TRBV5-1 to TRBJ2-1; tentatively, D is TRBD2 (5 bases). This receptor was taken from a man aged 50 or older with multiple sclerosis. CDR3 in amino acids: CASSLAVSAEQFF. The DNA for the CDR3 is TGCGCCAGCAGCTTAGCGGTCTCGGCTGAGCAGTTCTTC.